The clone carrying this TCR beta chain has only one observation. TCRdb's table, derived via immunoSEQ multiplex PCR, lists solely in-frame clones and lacks some. The table has a few hundred thousand clones, over 70% seen once; the top ten hold about 7.2%. This CDR3 comprises 15 residues. The V end lost 6 bases, the J end lost 4 bases, and 17 bases lay between the germline ends. The germline V gene encodes CDR1 LNHDA and CDR2 SQIVND (reference sequence). These data are taken from a study of blood T cell repertoires in COVID-19. Study background: T cells, B-cell-depleted T cells, or PBMCs supplied cDNA or gDNA.

The sample consisted of peripheral blood. The J gene is TRBJ2-3, the V gene TRBV19, with a weak D call TRBD2 (5 bases). This clonotype was obtained from a woman in her 70s with acute or convalescent COVID-19. The CDR3 sequence is CASSLTGGSADTQYF. CDR3 coding DNA: TGTGCCAGTAGCCTTACGGGTGGTAGCGCAGATACGCAGTATTTT.